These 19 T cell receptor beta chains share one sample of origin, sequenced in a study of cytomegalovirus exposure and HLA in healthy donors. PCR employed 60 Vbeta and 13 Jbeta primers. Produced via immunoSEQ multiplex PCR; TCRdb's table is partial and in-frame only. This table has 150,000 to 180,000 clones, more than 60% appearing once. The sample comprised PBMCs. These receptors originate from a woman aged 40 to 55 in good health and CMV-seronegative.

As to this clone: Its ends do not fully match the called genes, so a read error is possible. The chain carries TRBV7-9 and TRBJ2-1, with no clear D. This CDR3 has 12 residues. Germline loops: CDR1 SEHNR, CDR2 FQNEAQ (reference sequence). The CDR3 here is CSSPGRPNEQFF. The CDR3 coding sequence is TGTTCCAGCCCCGGCAGGCCGAATGAGCAGTTCTTC.

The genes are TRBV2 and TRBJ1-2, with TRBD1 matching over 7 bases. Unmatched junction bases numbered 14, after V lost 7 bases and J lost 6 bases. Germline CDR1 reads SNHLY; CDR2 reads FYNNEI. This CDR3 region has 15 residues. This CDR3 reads CASIGVRGRRNGYTF. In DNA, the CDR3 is TGTGCCAGCATAGGGGTGAGGGGGCGCAGGAATGGCTACACCTTC.

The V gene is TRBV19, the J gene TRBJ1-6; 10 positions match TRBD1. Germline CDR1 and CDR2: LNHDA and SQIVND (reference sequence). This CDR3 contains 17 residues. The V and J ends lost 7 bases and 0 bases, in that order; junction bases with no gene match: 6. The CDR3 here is CASTGTGEISYNSPLHF. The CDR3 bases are TGTGCCAGTACCGGGACAGGGGAAATCTCCTATAATTCACCCCTCCACTTT.

CDR3: CASSSPETGLIYF. In DNA form, the CDR3 reads TGTGCCAGCAGTTCCCCGGAGACGGGACTCATATATTTT. The chain is built from TRBV6-5 and TRBJ1-3, with a tentative D call TRBD1 (5 bases). The CDR3 is 13 residues long. Trimming cost V 4 bases and J 12 bases, with 16 bases left between them. Germline CDR1 is MNHEY and CDR2 is SVGAGI.

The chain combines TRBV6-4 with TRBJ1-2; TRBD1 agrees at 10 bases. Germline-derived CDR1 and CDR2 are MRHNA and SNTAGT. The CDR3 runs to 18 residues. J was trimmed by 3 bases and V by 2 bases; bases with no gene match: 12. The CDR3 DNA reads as TGTGCCAGCAGTGACATTCGTCGGGCGGGACAGGGGCACTATGGCTACACCTTC. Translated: CASSDIRRAGQGHYGYTF.

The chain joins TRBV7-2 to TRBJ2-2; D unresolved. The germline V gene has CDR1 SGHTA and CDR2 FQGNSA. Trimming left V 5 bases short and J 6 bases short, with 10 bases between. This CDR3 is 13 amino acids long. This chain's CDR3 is CASSPQRAGELFF. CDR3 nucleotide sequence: TGTGCCAGCAGCCCCCAGCGAGCCGGGGAGCTGTTTTTT.

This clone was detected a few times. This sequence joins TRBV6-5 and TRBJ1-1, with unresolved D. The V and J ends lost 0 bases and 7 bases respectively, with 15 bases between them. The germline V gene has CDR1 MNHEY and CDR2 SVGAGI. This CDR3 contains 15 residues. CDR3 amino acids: CASSYSSGFVSEAFF. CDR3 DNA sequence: TGTGCCAGCAGTTACTCGAGCGGGTTTGTTAGTGAAGCTTTCTTT.

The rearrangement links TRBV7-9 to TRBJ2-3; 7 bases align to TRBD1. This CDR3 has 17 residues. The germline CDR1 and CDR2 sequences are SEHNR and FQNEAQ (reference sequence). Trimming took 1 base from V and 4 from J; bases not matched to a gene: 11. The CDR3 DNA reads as TGTGCCAGCAGCTTAGAAGGGGGCCATATCCTCCCAGATACGCAGTATTTT. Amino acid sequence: CASSLEGGHILPDTQYF.

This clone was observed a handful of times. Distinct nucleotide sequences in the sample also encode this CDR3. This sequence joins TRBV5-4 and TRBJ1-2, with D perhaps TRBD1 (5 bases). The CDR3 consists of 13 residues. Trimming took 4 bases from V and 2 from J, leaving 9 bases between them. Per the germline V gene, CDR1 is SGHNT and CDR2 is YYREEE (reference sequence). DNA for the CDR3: TGTGCCAGCAGCCTTGGGGGGAACTATGGCTACACCTTC. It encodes CASSLGGNYGYTF. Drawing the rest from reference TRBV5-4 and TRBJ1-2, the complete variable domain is ETGVTQSPTHLIKTRGQQVTLRCSSQSGHNTVSWYQQALGQGPQFIFQYYREEENGRGNFPPRFSGLQFPNYSSELNVNALELDDSALYLCASSLGGNYGYTFGSGTRLTVV.

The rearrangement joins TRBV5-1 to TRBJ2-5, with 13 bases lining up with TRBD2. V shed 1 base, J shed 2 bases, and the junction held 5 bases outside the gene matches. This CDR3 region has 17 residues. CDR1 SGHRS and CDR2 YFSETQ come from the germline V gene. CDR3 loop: CASSLYGTSGTQETQYF. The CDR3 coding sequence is TGCGCCAGCAGCTTGTACGGGACTAGCGGGACACAAGAGACCCAGTACTTC. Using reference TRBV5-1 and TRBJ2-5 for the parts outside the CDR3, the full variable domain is KAGVTQTPRYLIKTRGQQVTLSCSPISGHRSVSWYQQTPGQGLQFLFEYFSETQRNKGNFPGRFSGRQFSNSRSEMNVSTLELGDSALYLCASSLYGTSGTQETQYFGPGTRLLVL.

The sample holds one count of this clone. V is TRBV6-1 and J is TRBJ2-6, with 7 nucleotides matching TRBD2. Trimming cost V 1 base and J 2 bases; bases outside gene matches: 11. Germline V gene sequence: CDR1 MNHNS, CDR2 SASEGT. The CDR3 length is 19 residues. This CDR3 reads CASSEGVKGGLAGANVLTF. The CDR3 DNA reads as TGTGCCAGCAGTGAAGGGGTCAAGGGAGGACTAGCTGGGGCCAACGTCCTGACTTTC.

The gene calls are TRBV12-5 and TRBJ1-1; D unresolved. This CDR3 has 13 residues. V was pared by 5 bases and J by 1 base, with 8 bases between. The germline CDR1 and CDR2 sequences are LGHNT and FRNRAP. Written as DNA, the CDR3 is TGTGCTAGTGGTACCTACCCGAACACTGAAGCTTTCTTT. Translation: CASGTYPNTEAFF.

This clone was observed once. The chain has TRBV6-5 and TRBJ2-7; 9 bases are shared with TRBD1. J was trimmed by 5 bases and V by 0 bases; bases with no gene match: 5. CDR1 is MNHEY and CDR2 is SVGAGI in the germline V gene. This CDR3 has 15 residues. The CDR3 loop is CASSYSRDRDHEQYF. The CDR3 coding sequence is TGTGCCAGCAGTTACTCGAGGGACAGGGACCACGAGCAGTACTTC.

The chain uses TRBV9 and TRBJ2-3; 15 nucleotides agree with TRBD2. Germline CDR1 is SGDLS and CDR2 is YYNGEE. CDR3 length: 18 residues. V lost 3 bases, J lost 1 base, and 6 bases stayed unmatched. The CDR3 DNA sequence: TGTGCCAGCAGCGCTGGACTAGCGGGAGGGCTCCGCACAGATACGCAGTATTTT. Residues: CASSAGLAGGLRTDTQYF.

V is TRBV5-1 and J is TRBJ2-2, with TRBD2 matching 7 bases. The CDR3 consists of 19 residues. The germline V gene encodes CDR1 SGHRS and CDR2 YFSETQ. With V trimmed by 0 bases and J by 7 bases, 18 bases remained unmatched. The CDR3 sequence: CASSLAWRRSGPGGGELFF. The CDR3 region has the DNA TGCGCCAGCAGCTTGGCCTGGCGGCGATCCGGGCCGGGGGGCGGGGAGCTGTTTTTT.

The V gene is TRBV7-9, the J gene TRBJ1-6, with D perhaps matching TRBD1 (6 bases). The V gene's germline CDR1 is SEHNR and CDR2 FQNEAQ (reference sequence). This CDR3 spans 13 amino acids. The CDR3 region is CACGDNYNSPLHF. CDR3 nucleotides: TGTGCTTGTGGGGACAACTATAATTCACCCCTCCACTTT.

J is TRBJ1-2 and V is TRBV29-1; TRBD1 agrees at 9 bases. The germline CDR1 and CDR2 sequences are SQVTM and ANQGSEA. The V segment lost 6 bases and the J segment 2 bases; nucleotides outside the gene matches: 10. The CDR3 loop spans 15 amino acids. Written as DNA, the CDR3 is TGCAGCGTCCCGGACAGGGGTAAACTGAACTATGGCTACACCTTC. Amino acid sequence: CSVPDRGKLNYGYTF.

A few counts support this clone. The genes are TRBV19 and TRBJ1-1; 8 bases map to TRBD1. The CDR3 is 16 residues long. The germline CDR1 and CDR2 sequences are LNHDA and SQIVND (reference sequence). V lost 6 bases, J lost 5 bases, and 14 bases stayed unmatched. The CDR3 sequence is CASRNSGGAVETEAFF. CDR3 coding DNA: TGTGCCAGTAGAAACTCAGGGGGCGCGGTGGAGACTGAAGCTTTCTTT. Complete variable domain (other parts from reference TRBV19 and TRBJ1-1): DGGITQSPKYLFRKEGQNVTLSCEQNLNHDAMYWYRQDPGQGLRLIYYSQIVNDFQKGDIAEGYSVSREKKESFPLTVTSAQKNPTAFYLCASRNSGGAVETEAFFGQGTRLTVV.

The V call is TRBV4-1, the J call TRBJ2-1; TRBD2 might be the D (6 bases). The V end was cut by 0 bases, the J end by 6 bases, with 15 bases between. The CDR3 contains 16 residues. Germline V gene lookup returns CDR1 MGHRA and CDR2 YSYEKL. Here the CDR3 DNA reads TGCGCCAGCAGCCAAGAATACGGGAGAACGCTCAATGAGCAGTTCTTC. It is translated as CASSQEYGRTLNEQFF.